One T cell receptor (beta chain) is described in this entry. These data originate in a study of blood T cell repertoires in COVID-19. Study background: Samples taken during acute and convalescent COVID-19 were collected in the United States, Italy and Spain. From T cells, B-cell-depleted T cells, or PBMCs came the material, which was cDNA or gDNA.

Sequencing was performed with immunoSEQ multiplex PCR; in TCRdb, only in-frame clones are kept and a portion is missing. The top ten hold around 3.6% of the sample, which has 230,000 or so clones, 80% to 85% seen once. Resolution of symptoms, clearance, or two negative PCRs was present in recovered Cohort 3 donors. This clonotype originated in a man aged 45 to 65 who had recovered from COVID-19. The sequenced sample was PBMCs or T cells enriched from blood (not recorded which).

The chain's CDR3 is CASSPTGGALSGYTF. The CDR3 DNA follows: TGTGCCAGTTCCCCGACAGGGGGCGCATTGTCTGGCTACACCTTC. V and J are TRBV6-5 and TRBJ1-2; 10 nucleotides align to TRBD1. CDR1 is MNHEY and CDR2 is SVGAGI in the germline V gene. After removal of 9 bases from V and 7 bases from J, the junction contained 14 bases not matched to a gene. This CDR3 is built from 15 residues.